This T cell receptor (beta chain) was sequenced in a study of cytomegalovirus exposure and HLA in healthy donors. With regard to this clone: Its specificity is not known.

Trimming took off 4 bases at V and 3 bases at J, with 11 bases between the two ends. From germline, CDR1 is SGHRS and CDR2 YFSETQ. The length of the CDR3 is 15 residues. Both 60 Vbeta primers and 13 Jbeta primers went into the PCR. Profiled with immunoSEQ multiplex PCR; TCRdb holds only in-frame clones, not every one. The repertoire includes some 140,000 clones, about 78% of them detected once, and around 1.2% sits in the top ten. Points from the study as a whole: The analysis excluded some indistinguishable V segments, including TRBV6-2 and TRBV6-3. The study recorded over 150 TCR beta chains that were cytomegalovirus-associated. Most TCR sequences were rare, but some public TCRs occurred in many donors. Relative to equally common others, HLA-associated TCR beta chains showed greater clonal expansion in a later analysis.

Sequenced: PBMCs. This TCR was sampled from a middle-aged man in good health and CMV-seronegative. The chain joins TRBV5-1 to TRBJ2-6, with D possibly TRBD1 on 6 matching bases. The CDR3 protein is CASSNHRVGANVLTF. The CDR3 bases are TGCGCCAGCAGCAACCACAGGGTTGGGGCCAACGTCCTGACTTTC. The full variable domain, rest sourced from reference TRBV5-1 and TRBJ2-6, is KAGVTQTPRYLIKTRGQQVTLSCSPISGHRSVSWYQQTPGQGLQFLFEYFSETQRNKGNFPGRFSGRQFSNSRSEMNVSTLELGDSALYLCASSNHRVGANVLTFGAGSRLTVL.